What follows are 18 T cell receptor beta chains derived from one specimen sequenced in a study of CD8 T cells in Susac syndrome (dated by TCRdb to between 2018 and 2021). Libraries came from the immunoSEQ multiplex PCR assay. RNA was extracted using the RNeasy kit, and about 0.45 to 1 ug of the RNA was reverse transcribed with random hexamers. TCRdb trimmed the raw reads at Q25, called clones with MiXCR and kept productive beta chains. Every CDR3 protein is listed once, alongside the most common genes and DNA of its rows. In all, the sample holds about 400,000 distinct CDR3 sequences, and 85% of those were seen once. The ten most abundant clones make up roughly 0.1% of the sample. The specimen was CD8+ T cells from PBMCs. Receptors originate from a human donor with multiple sclerosis.

The CDR3 region has the DNA TGTGCCAGCAGCGAGGACATGTCCTACGAGCAGTACTTC. Its protein is CASSEDMSYEQYF. The chain has TRBV14 and TRBJ2-7; D is perhaps TRBD1 (5 bases). Per the germline V gene, CDR1 is SGHDN and CDR2 is FVKESK. The CDR3 contains 13 residues. V shed 5 bases and J shed 1 base, with 9 bases lying between them.

V and J are TRBV28 and TRBJ2-2; D is undetermined. V was shortened by 1 base and J by 5 bases, with 8 bases between the two germline ends. The CDR3 runs 14 residues. The germline V gene encodes CDR1 MDHEN and CDR2 SYDVKM. The CDR3: CASSLSPTTGELFF. As DNA, the CDR3 is TGTGCCAGCAGTTTATCCCCTACTACCGGGGAGCTGTTTTTT.

J is TRBJ2-4 and V is TRBV30, with D possibly TRBD2 on 5 matching bases. The V gene lost 5 bases and the J gene lost 8 bases, with 16 bases spanning the gap. This CDR3 spans 13 amino acids. CDR1 and CDR2 from the germline V gene are GTSNPN and SVGIG (reference sequence). The CDR3 DNA follows: TGTGCCTGGGGTCGGGAAGATGGAGACATTCAGTACTTC. Amino acid sequence: CAWGREDGDIQYF.

The gene calls are TRBV4-1 and TRBJ1-5; no clear D. The CDR3 runs 15 residues. CDR1 MGHRA and CDR2 YSYEKL come from the germline V gene. Trimming stripped 2 bases from V and 3 bases from J, with 11 bases between. CDR3 sequence: CASSQNQNPNQPQHF. CDR3 in DNA: TGCGCCAGCAGCCAAAATCAAAATCCCAATCAGCCCCAGCATTTT.

This clonotype was counted a single time. The chain combines TRBV6-5 with TRBJ1-1; D remains ambiguous. Germline V CDR1 and CDR2: MNHEY, SVGAGI. The CDR3 covers 15 residues. V lost 0 bases and J lost 1, with 9 bases in between. CDR3 loop: CASSYSAGKNTEAFF. CDR3 bases: TGTGCCAGCAGTTACTCGGCTGGAAAGAACACTGAAGCTTTCTTT.

The V call is TRBV4-1, the J call TRBJ2-4; D is possibly TRBD1 or TRBD2 (5 bases each). Germline CDR1 and CDR2: MGHRA and YSYEKL. The length of the CDR3 is 17 residues. V lost 4 bases and J 3 bases, leaving 19 bases between the germline ends. The CDR3 protein is CASSLYRGGEGKNIQYF. The CDR3, as DNA: TGCGCCAGCAGCCTTTACCGTGGGGGAGAAGGCAAAAACATTCAGTACTTC.

This clonotype occurred a few times. The rearrangement uses TRBV10-3 and TRBJ2-7; TRBD2 might be the D (5 bases). V gave up 3 bases and J gave up 2 bases, with 8 bases separating them. Germline V CDR1 and CDR2: ENHRY, SYGVKD. This CDR3 comprises 13 residues. CDR3 sequence reads: CAISEEGAYEQYF. In nucleotides, the CDR3 is TGTGCCATCAGTGAAGAGGGCGCCTACGAGCAGTACTTC.

The J gene is TRBJ2-7, the V gene TRBV5-1; D is unresolved. Trimming shortened V by 0 bases and J by 2 bases, and 9 bases separated the two germline ends. The CDR3 sequence is 14 residues long. In germline, CDR1 is SGHRS, CDR2 YFSETQ. The CDR3 bases are TGCGCCAGCAGCTTGGCTGCGGTCCCCTACGAGCAGTACTTC. This sequence encodes CASSLAAVPYEQYF. Filled out from reference TRBV5-1 and TRBJ2-7, the complete variable domain reads KAGVTQTPRYLIKTRGQQVTLSCSPISGHRSVSWYQQTPGQGLQFLFEYFSETQRNKGNFPGRFSGRQFSNSRSEMNVSTLELGDSALYLCASSLAAVPYEQYFGPGTRLTVT.

The V gene is TRBV5-1, the J gene TRBJ2-1, with TRBD2 matching over 9 bases. V gave up 4 bases and J gave up 9 bases; unmatched junction bases: 14. Germline lookup yields CDR1 SGHRS and CDR2 YFSETQ. The CDR3 is 16 residues long. CDR3 in amino acids: CASSPLGGGAVSEQFF. DNA for the CDR3: TGCGCCAGCAGCCCTCTAGGCGGGGGGGCCGTAAGTGAGCAGTTCTTC.

The V gene is TRBV27, the J gene TRBJ2-2, with D perhaps being TRBD1 or TRBD2 (6 bases each). Between the trimmed V and J ends, which lost 6 bases and 6 bases, there was a span of 14 bases. The CDR3 is 14 amino acids. CDR1 is MNHEY, CDR2 SMNVEV, per germline (reference sequence). The CDR3 spells CASRIGGGAGELFF. The CDR3 coding sequence is TGTGCCAGCAGAATAGGGGGAGGTGCCGGGGAGCTGTTTTTT.

The chain recombines TRBV6-5 with TRBJ1-2; TRBD1 agrees at 7 bases. The V gene's germline CDR1 is MNHEY and CDR2 SVGAGI. Trimming cost V 0 bases and J 4 bases; bases outside gene matches: 8. CDR3 length: 16 amino acids. CDR3 DNA sequence: TGTGCCAGCAGTTACTCGATACAGGGGAGATTCTATGGCTACACCTTC. It yields the protein CASSYSIQGRFYGYTF.

V gene TRBV29-1 combines with J gene TRBJ1-2, with a possible D match to TRBD1 (6 bases). From germline, CDR1 is SQVTM and CDR2 ANQGSEA. The CDR3 spans 12 residues. V was shortened by 5 bases and J by 4 bases, with 11 bases between the two germline ends. The CDR3 reads CSVQGQSYGYTF. The CDR3 nucleotides read TGCAGCGTTCAGGGGCAGAGCTATGGCTACACCTTC.

The chain joins TRBV15 to TRBJ1-2; TRBD1 matches at 9 bases. V lost 8 bases to trimming and J lost 7 bases; unmatched junction nucleotides: 11. The CDR3 extends over 14 amino acids. From germline, CDR1 is LNHNV and CDR2 YYDKDF (reference sequence). CDR3 coding DNA: TGTGCCACCGCCATACTGGACAGGGGAAGTGGCTACACCTTC. This encodes CATAILDRGSGYTF.

This clonotype is a singleton in its sample. The chain carries TRBV6-5 and TRBJ2-7; TRBD1 might be the D (6 bases). Trimming took off 6 bases at V and 2 bases at J, with 14 bases between the two ends. The V gene's germline CDR1 is MNHEY and CDR2 SVGAGI. This CDR3 region has 14 residues. The CDR3, as DNA: TGTGCCAGCAGCTGGGACGAGGGGGCCTACGAGCAGTACTTC. Its translation: CASSWDEGAYEQYF.

CDR3 coding DNA: TGTGCCAGCAGCTTAGCCAGTGGCAGTACCTTCATCGGTGGAAACACCATATATTTT. Translation gives CASSLASGSTFIGGNTIYF. The rearrangement uses TRBV7-8 and TRBJ1-3; D is undetermined. Germline V gene sequence: CDR1 SGHVS, CDR2 FQNEAQ. The CDR3 loop spans 19 amino acids. Trimming left V 0 bases short and J 3 bases short, with 21 bases between.

V is TRBV7-8 and J is TRBJ1-2; TRBD1 is a possible D gene (5 bases). CDR1 is SGHVS, CDR2 FQNEAQ, per germline. This CDR3 is built from 17 residues. With 4 bases removed from V and 3 bases from J, the gap between germline ends came to 21 bases. The DNA of the CDR3 is TGTGCCAGCAGCTCGGGACTGAGGGATGGGTTGGACTATGGCTACACCTTC. It translates to CASSSGLRDGLDYGYTF.

The rearrangement uses TRBV5-8 and TRBJ2-3; possible D gene TRBD2, 5 bases. The CDR3 is made up of 13 amino acids. CDR1 is SGHTS, CDR2 YDEGEE, per germline. Between the trimmed V and J ends, which lost 7 bases and 4 bases, there was a span of 13 bases. CDR3 bases: TGTGCCAGCCACGGGGAGAGGGCAGATACGCAGTATTTT. The encoded protein is CASHGERADTQYF.

The CDR3 loop reads CASAEGGNTEAFF. CDR3 DNA sequence: TGTGCCAGCGCGGAGGGAGGGAACACTGAAGCTTTCTTT. The rearrangement joins TRBV7-6 to TRBJ1-1; D is ambiguous. The CDR3 sequence is 13 residues long. Trimming left V 8 bases short and J 1 base short, with 11 bases between. Germline CDR1 SGHVS, CDR2 FNYEAQ.